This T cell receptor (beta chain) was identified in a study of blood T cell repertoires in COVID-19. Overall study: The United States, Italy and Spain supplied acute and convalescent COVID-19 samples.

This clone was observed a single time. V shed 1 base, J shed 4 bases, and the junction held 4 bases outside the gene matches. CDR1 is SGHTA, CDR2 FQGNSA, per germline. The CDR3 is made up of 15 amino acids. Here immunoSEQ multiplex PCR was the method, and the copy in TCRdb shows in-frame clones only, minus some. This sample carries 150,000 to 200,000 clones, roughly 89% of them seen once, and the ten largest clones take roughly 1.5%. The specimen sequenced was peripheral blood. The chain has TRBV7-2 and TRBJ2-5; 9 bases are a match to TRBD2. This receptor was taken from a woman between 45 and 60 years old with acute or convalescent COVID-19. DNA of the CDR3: TGTGCCAGCAGCTTAGTGGTAGCGGGAGCAGAGACCCAGTACTTC. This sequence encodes CASSLVVAGAETQYF.